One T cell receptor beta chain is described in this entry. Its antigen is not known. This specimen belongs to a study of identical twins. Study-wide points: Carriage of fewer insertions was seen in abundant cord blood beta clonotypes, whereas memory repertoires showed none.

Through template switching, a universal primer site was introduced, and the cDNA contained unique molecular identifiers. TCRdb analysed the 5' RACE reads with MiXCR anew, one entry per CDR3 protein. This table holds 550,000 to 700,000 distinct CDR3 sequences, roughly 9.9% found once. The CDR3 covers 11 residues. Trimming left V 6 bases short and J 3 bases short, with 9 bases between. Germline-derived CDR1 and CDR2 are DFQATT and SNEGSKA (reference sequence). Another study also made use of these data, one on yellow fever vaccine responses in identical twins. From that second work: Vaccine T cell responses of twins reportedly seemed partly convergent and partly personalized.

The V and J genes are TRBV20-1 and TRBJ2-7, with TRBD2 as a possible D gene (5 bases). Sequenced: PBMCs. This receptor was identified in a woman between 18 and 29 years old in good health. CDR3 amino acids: CSAAADYEQYF. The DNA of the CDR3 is TGCAGTGCAGCAGCGGACTACGAGCAGTACTTC.